The 3 T cell receptor beta chains listed next were all sequenced from one sample in a study of CD8 T cells in ankylosing spondylitis. TCRdb independently ran MiXCR on the 5' RACE reads; one entry per CDR3 protein. The table includes 200,000 to 300,000 distinct CDR3 sequences, 8.6% detected once. Sequencing was carried out using blood, either unsorted or a sorted T cell fraction (not recorded which). The receptors here all came from a male donor with ankylosing spondylitis or in good health (not recorded which).

This clonotype was counted ten times or more. The chain couples TRBV6-1 to TRBJ2-7, with 7 nucleotides matching TRBD1. Germline V gene data show CDR1 as MNHNS and CDR2 as SASEGT. The CDR3 has 14 amino acids. Unmatched junction bases numbered 9, after V lost 5 bases and J lost 5 bases. Here the CDR3 reads CASSRQGSIDEQYF. The CDR3 coding sequence is TGTGCCAGCAGTCGACAGGGCTCGATTGACGAGCAGTACTTC.

Many counts were recorded for this clonotype. The J gene is TRBJ1-2, the V gene TRBV20-1, with TRBD1 matching over 7 bases. This CDR3 has 15 amino acids. Germline CDR1 reads DFQATT; CDR2 reads SNEGSKA (reference sequence). Trimming took 4 bases from V and 0 from J; bases not matched to a gene: 8. The CDR3 DNA reads as TGCAGTGCTACCTTCCGGGACAGACCTAACTATGGCTACACCTTC. Translation: CSATFRDRPNYGYTF.

This clonotype has at least ten counts. The genes are TRBV5-1 and TRBJ1-2, with D possibly matching TRBD1 (6 bases). Germline V CDR1 and CDR2: SGHRS, YFSETQ. V lost 4 bases and J lost 5, with 15 bases in between. The CDR3 is made up of 14 amino acids. CDR3 amino acids: CASSPSGGIYGYTF. CDR3 nucleotides: TGCGCCAGCAGCCCATCGGGGGGCATTTATGGCTACACCTTC.